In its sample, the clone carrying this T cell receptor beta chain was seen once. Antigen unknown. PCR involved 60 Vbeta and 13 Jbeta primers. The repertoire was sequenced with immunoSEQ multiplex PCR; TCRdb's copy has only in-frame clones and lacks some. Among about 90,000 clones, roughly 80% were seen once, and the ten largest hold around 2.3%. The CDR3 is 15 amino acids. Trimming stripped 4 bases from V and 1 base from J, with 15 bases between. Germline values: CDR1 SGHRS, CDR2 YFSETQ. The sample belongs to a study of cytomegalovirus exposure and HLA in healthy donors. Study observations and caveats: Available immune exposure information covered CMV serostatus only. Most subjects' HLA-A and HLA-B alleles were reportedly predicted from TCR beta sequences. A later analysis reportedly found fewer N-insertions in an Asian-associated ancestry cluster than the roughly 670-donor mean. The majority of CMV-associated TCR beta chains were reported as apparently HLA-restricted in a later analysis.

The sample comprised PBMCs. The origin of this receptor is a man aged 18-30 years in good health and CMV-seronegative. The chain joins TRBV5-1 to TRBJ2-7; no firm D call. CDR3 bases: TGCGCCAGCAGCCTCATTACAGTTGGATCCTACGAGCAGTACTTC. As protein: CASSLITVGSYEQYF.